The 10 T cell receptor beta chains below were found in one sample sequenced in a study of cytomegalovirus exposure and HLA in healthy donors. Generated by immunoSEQ multiplex PCR, the TCRdb table keeps only in-frame clones and is missing some. The table shows roughly 150,000 clones, with 88% occurring only once. Sequenced input: PBMCs. Receptors were obtained from a man between 18 and 35 years old in good health and CMV-seronegative.

V is TRBV4-3 and J is TRBJ2-7; TRBD2 matches 12 bases. The junction had 12 bases not matched to a gene; V was cut back by 0 bases and J by 6 bases. The CDR3 contains 18 residues. Germline loops: CDR1 LGHNA, CDR2 YSLEER. The DNA for the CDR3 is TGCGCCAGCAGCCAAGATCGTTCTCTAGCGGGAGGGAGTCCCGAGCAGTACTTC. It is translated as CASSQDRSLAGGSPEQYF.

The CDR3 bases are TGCGCCAGCAGCTTGAGTCAGGCATATGAGCAGTTCTTC. It yields the protein CASSLSQAYEQFF. This chain uses TRBV5-1 with TRBJ2-1; D not certain. The V gene lost 1 base and the J gene lost 8 bases, with 10 bases spanning the gap. This CDR3 has 13 amino acids. The V gene's germline CDR1 is SGHRS and CDR2 YFSETQ.

The chain joins TRBV4-1 to TRBJ2-1; no definite D call. V gave up 0 bases and J gave up 3 bases, with 18 bases separating them. This CDR3 comprises 18 residues. Germline CDR1 reads MGHRA; CDR2 reads YSYEKL. CDR3 bases: TGCGCCAGCAGCCAAGATAACATAGCCGGTAGTGACTACAATGAGCAGTTCTTC. This sequence encodes CASSQDNIAGSDYNEQFF.

The chain links TRBV4-2 to TRBJ1-1; TRBD1 aligns across 9 bases. The germline V gene has CDR1 LGHNA and CDR2 YNFKEQ. J was trimmed by 4 bases and V by 1 base; bases with no gene match: 10. This CDR3 contains 17 residues. DNA for the CDR3: TGTGCCAGCAGCCAAGTCCCGGGACAGGGAGTGGGCACTGAAGCTTTCTTT. Its translation: CASSQVPGQGVGTEAFF.

In this sample, this clone turned up once. The J gene is TRBJ1-1, the V gene TRBV6-1; D uncertain. Germline assignment: CDR1 MNHNS and CDR2 SASEGT. This CDR3 has 13 amino acids. Trimming left V 4 bases short and J 3 bases short, with 9 bases between. CDR3: CASSAIADTEAFF. CDR3 DNA sequence: TGTGCCAGCAGTGCTATTGCGGACACTGAAGCTTTCTTT.

The gene calls are TRBV28 and TRBJ1-2, with 9 bases that match TRBD1. The CDR3 has 15 amino acids. V dropped 7 bases and J dropped 1; count of bases not matched to a gene: 7. CDR1 and CDR2 from the germline V gene are MDHEN and SYDVKM. The CDR3 sequence: CASTWGDRVNYGYTF. CDR3 nucleotide sequence: TGTGCCAGCACTTGGGGGGACAGGGTTAACTATGGCTACACCTTC.

V gene TRBV28 combines with J gene TRBJ2-3; 14 nucleotides match TRBD2. This CDR3 has 14 amino acids. V shed 6 bases and J 10 bases; nucleotides not matched to a gene: 6. Germline CDR1 MDHEN, CDR2 SYDVKM. In DNA, the CDR3 is TGTGCCAGCAGAAGACTAGCGGGAGGGCCTGCGCAGTATTTT. Translation: CASRRLAGGPAQYF.

This clone turned up a few times. The chain recombines TRBV5-6 with TRBJ2-1; D gene ambiguous. The CDR3 covers 14 residues. V shed 2 bases and J shed 5 bases, with 11 bases lying between them. The germline V gene encodes CDR1 SGHDT and CDR2 YYEEEE. CDR3 nucleotide sequence: TGTGCCAGCAGCTTTTTGTCGGAGAACAATGAGCAGTTCTTC. This gives the protein CASSFLSENNEQFF.

This clone was observed a handful of times. The V call is TRBV6-1, the J call TRBJ1-2, with D tentatively TRBD1 (5 bases). The CDR3 totals 12 residues. Germline values: CDR1 MNHNS, CDR2 SASEGT. The V end lost 4 bases, the J end lost 7 bases, and 10 bases lay between the germline ends. The CDR3 reads CASSAGFAGYTF. The CDR3 DNA is TGTGCCAGCAGTGCAGGGTTCGCTGGCTACACCTTC.

There are a few counts of this clone. The J gene is TRBJ1-2, the V gene TRBV10-1; D gene uncertain. This CDR3 contains 12 residues. Trimming removed 4 bases at V and 3 bases at J, with 6 bases between. Per germline, CDR1 WNHNN and CDR2 SYGVQD (reference sequence). CDR3 residues: CASSAGDYGYTF. CDR3 bases: TGCGCCAGCAGTGCCGGGGACTATGGCTACACCTTC.